The rows below give T cell receptor beta chains drawn from one sample of a study of T cell responses to AZD1222 COVID-19 vaccine. Libraries were prepared by immunoSEQ multiplex PCR; TCRdb keeps only in-frame clonotypes and omits some of them. The data show approximately 130,000 clones, about 89% seen once. Source: peripheral blood, taken on day 0 of MenACWY control vaccination. These receptors came from an adult in good health. The CDR3 runs from the conserved cysteine through the conserved F or W. The D gene is left open where the match is weak. Not every row has a clone size; where given, it reads once, few, many or a size class.

J | size | V | D | DNA | CDR3
TRBJ1-5 | - | TRBV19 | - | TGTGCCAGTAGTATTAAAGATCAGCCCCAGCATTTT | CASSIKDQPQHF
TRBJ2-7 | - | TRBV28 | - | TGTGCCAGCAGTCTTTATTCCCTATCAACCTACGAGCAGTACTTC | CASSLYSLSTYEQYF
TRBJ2-1 | - | TRBV7-9 | TRBD1 | TGTGCCAGCAGCTTGGGACAGGGGATGGGTGAGCAGTTCTTC | CASSLGQGMGEQFF
TRBJ2-5 | once | TRBV11-2 | - | TGTGCCAGCAGCCCGCATGTGGGACTGGGTTCTGAGACCCAGTACTTC | CASSPHVGLGSETQYF
TRBJ2-3 | - | TRBV10-3 | TRBD2 | TGTGCCATCAGTGATAGGGCTAGCGGGACAGATACGCAGTATTTT | CAISDRASGTDTQYF
TRBJ2-2 | - | TRBV7-3 | - | TGTGCCAGCAGCTTAGGGCAGGGAAACACCGGGGAGCTGTTTTTT | CASSLGQGNTGELFF
TRBJ1-2 | - | TRBV6-5 | - | TGTGCCAGCAGTTACTTTCCCGGCAGGGCGGACTATGGCTACACCTTC | CASSYFPGRADYGYTF
TRBJ2-4 | - | TRBV27 | - | TGTGCCAGCAGTTTATCGTCGCTAACCAAAAACATTCAGTACTTC | CASSLSSLTKNIQYF
TRBJ2-3 | - | TRBV12-3/TRBV12-4 | - | TGTGCCAGCAGTTTGGGCAGGGATACGCAGTATTTT | CASSLGRDTQYF
TRBJ2-3 | - | TRBV27 | TRBD1 | TGTGCCAGCAGAGGGGGACAGTTTAGCACAGATACGCAGTATTTT | CASRGGQFSTDTQYF
TRBJ2-7 | - | TRBV18 | - | TGTGCCAGCTCTCGCGGTTACGAGCAGTACTTC | CASSRGYEQYF
TRBJ2-2 | - | TRBV12-3/TRBV12-4 | - | TGTGCCAGCAGCTTCACCGGGGAGCTGTTTTTT | CASSFTGELFF
TRBJ1-2 | - | TRBV6-1 | - | TGTGCCAGCAGTGAATTCGGGGTCAACTATGGCTACACCTTC | CASSEFGVNYGYTF
TRBJ2-1 | - | TRBV5-5 | - | TGTGCCAGCAGCCTGTATCGGGGCTCCTACAATGAGCAGTTCTTC | CASSLYRGSYNEQFF
TRBJ2-7 | - | TRBV5-4 | TRBD2 | TGTGCCAGCAGCATAGGGACTAGCGGGAGTTCGGGCGAGCAGTACTTC | CASSIGTSGSSGEQYF
TRBJ2-1 | - | TRBV6-5 | TRBD2 | TGTGCCAGCAGTTACGGGACTAGCGACTACAATGAGCAGTTCTTC | CASSYGTSDYNEQFF
TRBJ2-1 | - | TRBV7-8 | TRBD2 | TGTGCCAGCAGTCTTGGAACGGGAGGGGTTCTACATGAGCAGTTCTTC | CASSLGTGGVLHEQFF
TRBJ2-1 | - | TRBV7-3 | TRBD2 | TGTGCCAGCAGCCCCCATGGGCGGGAGTTGGCACATGGGCAGTTCTTC | CASSPHGRELAHGQFF
TRBJ2-1 | few | TRBV3-1/TRBV3-2 | - | TGTGCCAGCAGCCAAGGGGGCGGACGCTACAATGAGCAGTTCTTC | CASSQGGGRYNEQFF
TRBJ2-2 | - | TRBV27 | - | TGTGCCAGCCAAGGAGGGAGGCAAATGGGGGAGCTGTTTTTT | CASQGGRQMGELFF